A selection of T cell receptor beta chains follows, all from one sample in a study of blood T cells in healthy people across ages. TCRdb recomputed calls from the 5' RACE reads with MiXCR, one row per CDR3 protein. The sample carries about 970,000 distinct CDR3 sequences, just over 50% recorded once. Sequenced material: blood. These TCRs come from a woman aged 60-70 years in good health. Both conserved end residues are part of each CDR3. D genes are given only for firm matches. The size field is filled for only some rows; it gives once, few, many or a size class.

v_call	d_call	clone_size	j_call	cdr3_aa	cdr3_nt
TRBV5-6	TRBD2	NA	TRBJ2-1	CASIGLAGGYNEQFF	TGTGCCAGCATTGGACTAGCGGGGGGGTACAATGAGCAGTTCTTC
TRBV29-1	NA	once	TRBJ2-5	CSVDSGTEFQGTQYF	TGCAGCGTTGACTCCGGGACTGAGTTTCAAGGGACCCAGTACTTC
TRBV20-1	TRBD1	NA	TRBJ2-5	CSAKGQGLREQYF	TGCAGTGCTAAGGGACAGGGTTTAAGGGAGCAGTACTTC
TRBV5-1	NA	NA	TRBJ1-5	CASSPDPRVRGQPQHF	TGCGCCAGCAGCCCGGACCCCAGGGTGAGAGGACAGCCCCAGCATTTT
TRBV7-9	NA	few	TRBJ2-7	CASSTWGDYEQYF	TGTGCCAGCAGCACCTGGGGGGACTACGAGCAGTACTTC
TRBV7-9	TRBD2	NA	TRBJ2-7	CASSLSGGSSYNEQYF	TGTGCCAGCAGCTTGAGCGGGGGTAGCTCCTACAATGAGCAGTACTTC
TRBV6-2/TRBV6-3	NA	few	TRBJ1-2	CASSYKGDYGYTF	TGTGCCAGCAGCTACAAAGGTGACTATGGCTACACCTTC
TRBV20-1	TRBD1	NA	TRBJ2-7	CSAPDRLSYEQYF	TGCAGTGCTCCGGACAGGCTCTCCTACGAGCAGTACTTC
TRBV7-2	NA	NA	TRBJ1-2	CASSPILGRENGYTF	TGTGCCAGCAGCCCCATCCTCGGACGGGAAAATGGCTACACCTTC
TRBV5-1	TRBD2	few	TRBJ2-3	CASSFLAGGADTQYF	TGCGCCAGCAGCTTCCTGGCGGGAGGCGCGGATACGCAGTATTTT
TRBV14	NA	NA	TRBJ2-5	CASSQEAKTQYF	TGTGCCAGCAGCCAAGAAGCGAAGACCCAGTACTTC
TRBV7-8	NA	once	TRBJ2-3	CASRGFMADTQYF	TGTGCCAGCAGGGGCTTTATGGCAGATACGCAGTATTTT
TRBV14	NA	NA	TRBJ2-3	CASSRQVTDTQYF	TGTGCCAGCAGCAGACAGGTCACAGATACGCAGTATTTT
TRBV18	TRBD1	NA	TRBJ1-5	CASSRSGGAWQPQHF	TGTGCCAGCTCACGATCAGGGGGCGCCTGGCAGCCCCAGCATTTT
TRBV29-1	TRBD2	few	TRBJ2-1	CSVRRVAGAPAPLFGNEQFF	TGCAGCGTCCGACGAGTAGCGGGAGCTCCGGCCCCACTCTTTGGCAATGAGCAGTTCTTT
TRBV12-3/TRBV12-4	TRBD1	few	TRBJ2-7	CASSLGTGSVYEQYF	TGTGCCAGCAGCCTTGGGACAGGGAGCGTCTACGAGCAGTACTTC
TRBV6-2/TRBV6-3	NA	NA	TRBJ1-5	CASTSQGYSNQPQHF	TGTGCCAGCACCTCCCAGGGGTATAGCAATCAGCCCCAGCATTTT
TRBV7-6	NA	NA	TRBJ2-3	CASSQGTSSWDTQYF	TGTGCCAGCAGCCAGGGGACTTCTTCTTGGGATACGCAGTATTTT
TRBV11-3	TRBD2	once	TRBJ2-3	CASSSAPGLASTDTQYF	TGTGCCAGCAGCTCCGCCCCGGGACTAGCTAGCACAGATACGCAGTATTTT
TRBV20-1	TRBD2	NA	TRBJ2-3	CSATPGLNTDTQYF	TGCAGTGCCACACCGGGACTAAACACAGATACGCAGTATTTT
TRBV5-1	TRBD2	NA	TRBJ2-7	CASSSKTSGSYEQYF	TGCGCCAGCAGCTCCAAGACTAGCGGCTCCTACGAGCAGTACTTC
TRBV7-8	NA	NA	TRBJ2-5	CASSLAGPGTQYF	TGTGCCAGCAGCTTAGCCGGTCCGGGGACCCAGTACTTC
TRBV20-1	NA	NA	TRBJ2-5	CSARVASRQETQYF	TGCAGTGCTAGGGTGGCCTCAAGGCAAGAGACCCAGTACTTC
TRBV9	TRBD1	NA	TRBJ2-3	CASSVVGQGALTDTQYF	TGTGCCAGCAGCGTAGTGGGACAGGGGGCTTTGACAGATACGCAGTATTTT
TRBV5-1	TRBD1	few	TRBJ2-7	CASSFGRDRETYEQYF	TGCGCCAGCAGCTTCGGCAGGGACAGGGAGACCTACGAGCAGTACTTC
TRBV29-1	TRBD1	few	TRBJ1-2	CSVGNRQGAIGGYTF	TGCAGCGTTGGGAATCGACAGGGGGCGATTGGTGGCTACACCTTC
TRBV25-1	NA	NA	TRBJ1-2	CASSDGTRGRGYTF	TGTGCCAGCAGTGACGGCACGAGGGGGAGAGGCTACACCTTC
TRBV7-2	NA	many	TRBJ2-3	CASSLEGAGTDTQYF	TGTGCCAGCAGCTTGGAGGGAGCAGGAACAGATACGCAGTATTTT
TRBV29-1	NA	NA	TRBJ2-5	CSVDRRVETQYF	TGCAGCGTGGACAGGAGGGTAGAGACCCAGTACTTC
TRBV4-3	NA	NA	TRBJ2-5	CASLGTQYF	TGCGCCAGCCTAGGGACCCAGTACTTC
TRBV6-1	NA	few	TRBJ1-2	CASSEVSGRNRDGYTF	TGTGCCAGCAGTGAAGTTAGTGGTCGCAACCGGGATGGCTACACCTTC
TRBV7-6	NA	few	TRBJ1-1	CASSRGSNTEAFF	TGTGCCAGCAGTCGGGGGTCGAACACTGAAGCTTTCTTT
TRBV5-1	NA	NA	TRBJ2-3	CASSLDLDGKSQYF	TGCGCCAGCAGCTTGGATCTAGATGGTAAATCGCAGTATTTT
TRBV6-5	NA	NA	TRBJ2-3	CASSYGMNTQYF	TGTGCCAGCAGTTATGGGATGAATACGCAGTATTTT
TRBV4-3	TRBD2	once	TRBJ2-1	CASSRLTSGDNEQFF	TGCGCCAGCAGCCGTTTGACTAGCGGAGACAATGAGCAGTTCTTC
TRBV2	NA	NA	TRBJ1-6	CASSEEAGSTNSPLHF	TGTGCCAGCAGTGAAGAGGCAGGGTCAACCAATTCACCCCTCCACTTT
TRBV7-9	TRBD1	few	TRBJ2-5	CASSLRGGPQETQYF	TGTGCCAGCAGCTTACGAGGGGGCCCCCAAGAGACCCAGTACTTC
TRBV2	TRBD2	NA	TRBJ2-3	CAILTSEGNTQYF	TGTGCCATCCTGACTAGCGAAGGGAATACGCAGTATTTT
TRBV27	TRBD2	NA	TRBJ2-1	CASSFGRVNNEQFF	TGTGCCAGCAGTTTTGGGAGGGTGAACAATGAGCAGTTCTTC
TRBV3-1	NA	NA	TRBJ1-1	CASSQVGQLNTEAFF	TGTGCCAGCAGCCAAGTTGGGCAGCTGAACACTGAAGCTTTCTTT
TRBV20-1	NA	few	TRBJ2-7	CSASTHEQYF	TGCAGTGCATCAACTCACGAGCAGTACTTC
TRBV29-1	NA	few	TRBJ2-5	CSVALVAETQYF	TGCAGCGTCGCACTAGTAGCGGAGACCCAGTACTTC
TRBV5-1	NA	few	TRBJ2-7	CASSLGQGSVVEQYF	TGCGCCAGCAGCTTGGGGCAGGGATCGGTGGTCGAGCAGTACTTC
TRBV6-2/TRBV6-3	TRBD2	few	TRBJ2-3	CASSYVASGNSDTQYF	TGTGCCAGCAGTTACGTGGCTAGCGGGAATTCGGATACGCAGTATTTT
TRBV20-1	TRBD2	NA	TRBJ2-1	CSARDPRLLAGVSYNEQFF	TGCAGTGCTAGAGATCCCCGCTTACTAGCGGGAGTTTCCTACAATGAGCAGTTCTTC
TRBV3-1	NA	few	TRBJ2-7	CASSQTEHEQYF	TGTGCCAGCAGCCAGACTGAACACGAGCAGTACTTC
TRBV29-1	NA	NA	TRBJ1-2	CSVDWGRENYGYTF	TGCAGCGTTGACTGGGGCAGGGAGAACTATGGCTACACCTTC